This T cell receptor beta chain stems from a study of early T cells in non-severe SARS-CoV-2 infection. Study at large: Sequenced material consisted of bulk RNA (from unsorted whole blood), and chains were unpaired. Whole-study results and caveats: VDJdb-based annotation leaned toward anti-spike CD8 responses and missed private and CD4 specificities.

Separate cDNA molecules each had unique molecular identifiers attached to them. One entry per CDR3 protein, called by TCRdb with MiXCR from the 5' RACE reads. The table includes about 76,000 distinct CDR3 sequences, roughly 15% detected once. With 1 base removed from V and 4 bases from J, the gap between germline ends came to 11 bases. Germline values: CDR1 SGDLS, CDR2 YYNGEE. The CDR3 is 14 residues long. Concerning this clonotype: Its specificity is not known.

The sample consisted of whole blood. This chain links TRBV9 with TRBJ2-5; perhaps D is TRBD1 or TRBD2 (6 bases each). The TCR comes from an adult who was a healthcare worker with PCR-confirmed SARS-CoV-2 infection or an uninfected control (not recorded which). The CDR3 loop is CASSVPGAGETQYF. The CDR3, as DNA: TGTGCCAGCAGCGTACCGGGGGCAGGAGAGACCCAGTACTTC.